Listed below are T cell receptor beta chains from one sample, sequenced in a study of blood T cell repertoires in COVID-19. Sequencing was performed with immunoSEQ multiplex PCR; in TCRdb, only in-frame clones are kept and a portion is missing. The table includes a few hundred thousand clones, approximately 86% detected once. The sample comprised PBMCs or T cells enriched from blood (not recorded which). These receptors were obtained from a woman younger than 35 who had recovered from COVID-19. The CDR3 runs from the conserved cysteine through the conserved F or W. D genes are given only for firm matches. Rows give clone size only sometimes, using once, few, many, or a class for an expanded clone.

V gene: TRBV27; J gene: TRBJ2-5; D gene: TRBD1; clone size: .; CDR3 protein: CASSLSRQGVETQYF; CDR3 DNA: TGTGCCAGCAGTTTATCGAGACAGGGTGTGGAGACCCAGTACTTC
V gene: TRBV28; J gene: TRBJ2-3; D gene: TRBD2; clone size: .; CDR3 protein: CASSPRGGTDTQYF; CDR3 DNA: TGTGCCAGCAGTCCCCGGGGGGGCACAGATACGCAGTATTTT
V gene: TRBV7-6; J gene: TRBJ2-1; D gene: TRBD2; clone size: .; CDR3 protein: CASSLGGRWHNEQFF; CDR3 DNA: TGTGCCAGCAGCTTAGGCGGGAGGTGGCACAATGAGCAGTTCTTC
V gene: TRBV28; J gene: TRBJ2-6; D gene: .; clone size: .; CDR3 protein: CASSLSRGARAGANVLTF; CDR3 DNA: TGTGCCAGCAGTTTGTCCAGGGGGGCACGGGCCGGGGCCAACGTCCTGACTTTC
V gene: TRBV20-1; J gene: TRBJ1-5; D gene: TRBD1; clone size: .; CDR3 protein: CSASLESDRDQPQHF; CDR3 DNA: TGCAGTGCTAGTCTAGAATCGGACAGGGACCAGCCCCAGCATTTT
V gene: TRBV7-3; J gene: TRBJ1-1; D gene: .; clone size: .; CDR3 protein: CASSSGAGRNTEAFF; CDR3 DNA: TGTGCCAGCAGCTCCGGTGCAGGGCGGAACACTGAAGCTTTCTTT
V gene: TRBV3-1/TRBV3-2; J gene: TRBJ2-5; D gene: .; clone size: .; CDR3 protein: CASSPNSRTQYF; CDR3 DNA: TGTGCCAGCAGCCCTAACAGTCGGACCCAGTACTTC
V gene: TRBV4-1; J gene: TRBJ2-7; D gene: TRBD2; clone size: once; CDR3 protein: CASSHASGGASYEQYF; CDR3 DNA: TGCGCCAGCAGCCATGCCTCCGGGGGGGCCTCATACGAGCAGTACTTC
V gene: TRBV4-3; J gene: TRBJ1-6; D gene: TRBD1; clone size: .; CDR3 protein: CASSQGTGFNSPLHF; CDR3 DNA: TGCGCCAGCAGCCAGGGGACAGGCTTTAATTCACCCCTCCACTTT
V gene: TRBV21-1; J gene: TRBJ1-3; D gene: .; clone size: once; CDR3 protein: CASSNRGGESGNTIYF; CDR3 DNA: TGTGCCAGCAGCAACCGAGGAGGGGAGTCTGGAAACACCATATATTTT
V gene: TRBV19; J gene: TRBJ2-3; D gene: TRBD2; clone size: .; CDR3 protein: CASRRLAGGPTDTQYF; CDR3 DNA: TGTGCCAGTCGCAGACTAGCGGGAGGGCCCACAGATACGCAGTATTTT
V gene: TRBV12-3/TRBV12-4; J gene: TRBJ1-6; D gene: .; clone size: once; CDR3 protein: CASGISDNSPLHF; CDR3 DNA: TGTGCCAGCGGAATCAGCGATAATTCACCCCTCCACTTT
V gene: TRBV28; J gene: TRBJ1-4; D gene: .; clone size: .; CDR3 protein: CASLDEFNEKLFF; CDR3 DNA: TGTGCCAGCCTAGACGAATTTAATGAAAAACTGTTTTTT
V gene: TRBV15; J gene: TRBJ1-6; D gene: TRBD1; clone size: once; CDR3 protein: CATSGGQGQSLHF; CDR3 DNA: TGTGCCACCAGCGGAGGACAGGGACAGTCCCTCCACTTT
V gene: TRBV5-8; J gene: TRBJ1-1; D gene: .; clone size: .; CDR3 protein: CASTLGRGRDTEAFF; CDR3 DNA: TGTGCCAGCACCTTAGGGAGGGGGAGAGATACTGAAGCTTTCTTT
V gene: TRBV5-4; J gene: TRBJ2-3; D gene: TRBD1; clone size: .; CDR3 protein: CASSPPTGTASTDTQYF; CDR3 DNA: TGTGCCAGCAGCCCTCCCACCGGGACAGCTAGCACAGATACGCAGTATTTT
V gene: TRBV29-1; J gene: TRBJ1-2; D gene: .; clone size: .; CDR3 protein: CSVEGSAAANYGYTF; CDR3 DNA: TGCAGCGTTGAGGGCTCCGCCGCTGCTAACTATGGCTACACCTTC
V gene: TRBV3-1/TRBV3-2; J gene: TRBJ2-7; D gene: TRBD2; clone size: .; CDR3 protein: CASSRTSGGASSYEQYF; CDR3 DNA: TGTGCCAGCAGCCGGACTAGCGGGGGTGCGAGCTCCTACGAGCAGTACTTC
V gene: TRBV7-8; J gene: TRBJ2-4; D gene: TRBD2; clone size: .; CDR3 protein: CASSLVWGGRTAKNIQYF; CDR3 DNA: TGTGCCAGCAGCTTAGTGTGGGGGGGTCGAACCGCCAAAAACATTCAGTACTTC
V gene: TRBV7-3; J gene: TRBJ2-1; D gene: TRBD2; clone size: .; CDR3 protein: CASSFGLAGARDEQFF; CDR3 DNA: TGTGCCAGCAGCTTCGGACTAGCGGGCGCCAGGGATGAGCAGTTCTTC
V gene: TRBV7-6; J gene: TRBJ2-2; D gene: TRBD1; clone size: .; CDR3 protein: CASSYDRGNTGELFF; CDR3 DNA: TGTGCCAGCAGCTACGACAGGGGGAACACCGGGGAGCTGTTTTTT
V gene: TRBV19; J gene: TRBJ2-5; D gene: .; clone size: .; CDR3 protein: CASRRDWEETQYF; CDR3 DNA: TGTGCCAGTAGGCGGGACTGGGAGGAGACCCAGTACTTC
V gene: TRBV27; J gene: TRBJ2-1; D gene: TRBD2; clone size: .; CDR3 protein: CASSLSGTSGDEQFF; CDR3 DNA: TGTGCCAGCAGTTTATCCGGGACTAGCGGGGATGAGCAGTTCTTC
V gene: TRBV7-9; J gene: TRBJ2-3; D gene: .; clone size: .; CDR3 protein: CASSRTDTQYF; CDR3 DNA: TGTGCCAGCAGCCGGACAGATACGCAGTATTTT
V gene: TRBV5-1; J gene: TRBJ1-4; D gene: TRBD1; clone size: .; CDR3 protein: CASSLTGDMSGKLFF; CDR3 DNA: TGCGCCAGCAGCTTGACAGGGGATATGAGTGGGAAACTGTTTTTT
V gene: TRBV5-5; J gene: TRBJ2-7; D gene: TRBD2; clone size: .; CDR3 protein: CASSWAPGLAGAGEQYF; CDR3 DNA: TGTGCCAGCAGCTGGGCTCCGGGACTAGCGGGAGCTGGCGAGCAGTACTTC
V gene: TRBV19; J gene: TRBJ2-3; D gene: TRBD1; clone size: .; CDR3 protein: CASSTSDRAHTDTQYF; CDR3 DNA: TGTGCCAGTAGTACCTCGGACAGGGCTCACACAGATACGCAGTATTTT
V gene: TRBV7-2; J gene: TRBJ2-1; D gene: TRBD1; clone size: few; CDR3 protein: CASSPGGSRGEQFF; CDR3 DNA: TGTGCCAGCAGCCCAGGGGGAAGCCGAGGTGAGCAGTTCTTC
V gene: TRBV3-1/TRBV3-2; J gene: TRBJ2-7; D gene: TRBD1; clone size: .; CDR3 protein: CASSQAGTGAEQYF; CDR3 DNA: TGTGCCAGCAGCCAAGCCGGGACAGGGGCCGAGCAGTACTTC
V gene: TRBV11-3; J gene: TRBJ2-1; D gene: TRBD2; clone size: .; CDR3 protein: CASSPGVAGYNEQFF; CDR3 DNA: TGTGCCAGCAGCCCCGGGGTAGCGGGCTACAATGAGCAGTTCTTC
V gene: TRBV28; J gene: TRBJ1-5; D gene: .; clone size: .; CDR3 protein: CASSPSLGGGNQPQHF; CDR3 DNA: TGTGCCAGCAGCCCCTCGTTGGGGGGTGGCAATCAGCCCCAGCATTTT
V gene: TRBV27; J gene: TRBJ1-2; D gene: .; clone size: once; CDR3 protein: CASSFGGISGYTF; CDR3 DNA: TGTGCCAGCAGTTTTGGCGGGATCAGTGGCTACACCTTC
V gene: TRBV28; J gene: TRBJ2-7; D gene: .; clone size: .; CDR3 protein: CASSAAGALVEQYF; CDR3 DNA: TGTGCCAGCAGTGCGGCAGGGGCCCTTGTGGAGCAGTACTTC
V gene: TRBV9; J gene: TRBJ1-1; D gene: TRBD1; clone size: .; CDR3 protein: CASSAKGDRENTEAFF; CDR3 DNA: TGTGCCAGCAGCGCCAAGGGGGACAGGGAGAACACTGAAGCTTTCTTT
V gene: TRBV6-2/TRBV6-3; J gene: TRBJ1-6; D gene: .; clone size: few; CDR3 protein: CASSYSSGHPLHF; CDR3 DNA: TGTGCCAGCAGTTACTCGTCCGGACACCCCCTCCACTTT
V gene: TRBV6-2/TRBV6-3; J gene: TRBJ2-3; D gene: TRBD2; clone size: .; CDR3 protein: CASSRPMGGRADTQYF; CDR3 DNA: TGTGCCAGCAGCCGACCTATGGGCGGGAGGGCAGATACGCAGTATTTT
V gene: TRBV7-2; J gene: TRBJ1-2; D gene: .; clone size: .; CDR3 protein: CASSHAPSGVEGYTF; CDR3 DNA: TGTGCCAGCAGCCACGCCCCCTCGGGGGTAGAGGGCTACACCTTC
V gene: TRBV28; J gene: TRBJ2-7; D gene: .; clone size: .; CDR3 protein: CASSLPGALSYEQYF; CDR3 DNA: TGTGCCAGCAGTTTACCAGGGGCCCTCTCCTACGAGCAGTACTTC
V gene: TRBV4-3; J gene: TRBJ1-2; D gene: .; clone size: .; CDR3 protein: CASSQDGGRGSVNYGYTF; CDR3 DNA: TGCGCCAGCAGCCAAGATGGTGGCAGGGGATCGGTTAACTATGGCTACACCTTC
V gene: TRBV7-2; J gene: TRBJ2-7; D gene: .; clone size: .; CDR3 protein: CASSIVHGSIYEQYF; CDR3 DNA: TGTGCCAGCAGCATTGTTCACGGGTCGATCTACGAGCAGTACTTC
V gene: TRBV28; J gene: TRBJ1-5; D gene: .; clone size: .; CDR3 protein: CASSLSGPRNQPQHF; CDR3 DNA: TGTGCCAGCAGTTTATCAGGGCCGAGAAATCAGCCCCAGCATTTT
V gene: TRBV28; J gene: TRBJ2-1; D gene: .; clone size: few; CDR3 protein: CASRTEGVSYNEQFF; CDR3 DNA: TGTGCCAGCAGGACGGAGGGAGTATCCTACAATGAGCAGTTCTTC
V gene: TRBV6-5; J gene: TRBJ2-5; D gene: TRBD2; clone size: .; CDR3 protein: CASSSLAGQETQYF; CDR3 DNA: TGTGCCAGCAGTTCACTAGCGGGGCAAGAGACCCAGTACTTC
V gene: TRBV7-9; J gene: TRBJ2-5; D gene: .; clone size: .; CDR3 protein: CASSMGLGETQYF; CDR3 DNA: TGTGCCAGCAGCATGGGACTCGGCGAGACCCAGTACTTC